Shown below are 15 T cell receptor beta chains from a single sample sequenced in a study of T cells in Graves' hyperthyroidism and ophthalmopathy. From RNA transcripts, TCR beta CDR3 regions were amplified. A set of HTBI primers served as the primers for a first-round RT-PCR of the TCR CDR3. From the multiplex PCR reads, TCRdb called clonotypes with MiXCR, one entry per CDR3 protein. The sample has 300,000 to 450,000 distinct CDR3 sequences; roughly 25% are singletons. Input material: blood. These receptors were obtained from a man aged 45-65 years with Graves' hyperthyroidism.

In its sample, this clonotype was seen a few times. The CDR3 protein is CASSPPAPYGGYTF. The CDR3 DNA is TGTGCCAGCAGCCCCCCGGCGCCCTATGGGGGCTACACCTTC. J is TRBJ1-2 and V is TRBV5-5; D unresolved. Trimming left V 4 bases short and J 8 bases short, with 18 bases between. This CDR3 region has 14 residues. The germline V gene encodes CDR1 SGHKS and CDR2 YYEKEE (reference sequence). Full variable domain (outside the CDR3, taken from reference TRBV5-5 and TRBJ1-2): DAGVTQSPTHLIKTRGQQVTLRCSPISGHKSVSWYQQVLGQGPQFIFQYYEKEERGRGNFPDRFSARQFPNYSSELNVNALLLGDSALYLCASSPPAPYGGYTFGSGTRLTVV.

This chain links TRBV5-1 with TRBJ1-3; D gene unclear. Germline-derived CDR1 and CDR2 are SGHRS and YFSETQ. V lost 4 bases and J 0 bases, leaving 14 bases between the germline ends. This CDR3 spans 16 amino acids. Written as DNA, the CDR3 is TGCGCCAGCAGCGGAGGACCGCCTAGCTCTGGAAACACCATATATTTT. Protein: CASSGGPPSSGNTIYF.

At least ten counts were recorded for this clonotype. The CDR3 region is CASSGGSDEQYF. The CDR3 nucleotides are TGTGCCAGTTCAGGGGGATCGGACGAGCAGTACTTC. The V and J genes are TRBV14 and TRBJ2-7; 7 bases match TRBD1. The germline gives CDR1 SGHDN, CDR2 FVKESK. The CDR3 sequence is 12 residues long. Trimming took 9 bases from V and 5 from J; bases not matched to a gene: 7. Full variable domain (missing parts from reference TRBV14 and TRBJ2-7): EAGVTQFPSHSVIEKGQTVTLRCDPISGHDNLYWYRRVMGKEIKFLLHFVKESKQDESGMPNNRFLAERTGGTYSTLKVQPAELEDSGVYFCASSGGSDEQYFGPGTRLTVT.

This clonotype was seen many times. V and J are TRBV7-2 and TRBJ2-7; 7 bases line up with TRBD2. The germline CDR1 and CDR2 sequences are SGHTA and FQGNSA. V shed 3 bases and J 2 bases; nucleotides not matched to a gene: 4. This CDR3 is built from 14 residues. CDR3 residues: CASSFVAGAYEQYF. The DNA for the CDR3 is TGTGCCAGCAGCTTCGTAGCGGGCGCCTACGAGCAGTACTTC.

This chain's CDR3 is CASSETGANQPQHF. The CDR3 DNA reads as TGTGCCAGCAGCGAAACAGGGGCAAATCAGCCCCAGCATTTT. The rearrangement links TRBV7-6 to TRBJ1-5; 7 bases agree with TRBD1. The germline CDR1 and CDR2 sequences are SGHVS and FNYEAQ. V shed 5 bases and J 4 bases; nucleotides not matched to a gene: 5. The CDR3 spans 14 residues.

In regard to this clonotype: The germline gene is not matched at one end of the junction; a read error may be the cause. The rearrangement links TRBV20-1 to TRBJ2-7; 8 bases fit TRBD1. The length of the CDR3 is 15 residues. Per the germline V gene, CDR1 is DFQATT and CDR2 is SNEGSKA (reference sequence). The CDR3 is CSALGNRGVSYERYF. CDR3 nucleotide sequence: TGCAGTGCTCTGGGGAACAGGGGGGTCTCCTACGAGCGGTACTTC.

The chain joins TRBV7-9 to TRBJ1-2, with 9 bases lining up with TRBD1. Trimming at V came to 1 base and at J to 7 bases, leaving 10 bases not matched to a gene. The CDR3 loop spans 16 amino acids. The germline gives CDR1 SEHNR, CDR2 FQNEAQ (reference sequence). The CDR3 DNA reads as TGTGCCAGCAGCTTAGGGAAGCCGGGACAGGGCTCTGGCTACACCTTC. Amino acid sequence: CASSLGKPGQGSGYTF.

The chain is built from TRBV24-1 and TRBJ2-1; unclear D gene. The CDR3 totals 12 residues. Germline values: CDR1 KGHDR, CDR2 SFDVKD. The germline V and J ends were trimmed by 5 bases and 8 bases, with 9 bases remaining between them. The CDR3 protein is CATSVRDDEQFF. Written as DNA, the CDR3 is TGTGCCACCAGTGTTAGGGATGATGAGCAGTTCTTC.

This clonotype was seen a handful of times. The V and J genes are TRBV29-1 and TRBJ2-1, with D possibly matching TRBD1 (6 bases). Trimming left V 1 base short and J 6 bases short, with 13 bases between. CDR1 and CDR2 (germline): SQVTM, ANQGSEA. This CDR3 is built from 14 residues. The CDR3 bases are TGCAGCGTTGAAGGGTGGGGACACATCAATGAGCAGTTCTTC. As protein: CSVEGWGHINEQFF.

In its sample, this clonotype was seen many times. In DNA form, the CDR3 reads TGTGCCAGCAGCCTGCATGAACAGGGCAATGAGCAGTTCTTC. Protein product: CASSLHEQGNEQFF. The chain uses TRBV3-1 and TRBJ2-1, with D tentatively TRBD1 (6 bases). This CDR3 has 14 residues. V dropped 4 bases and J dropped 6 bases, with 13 bases sitting between them. The germline V gene encodes CDR1 LGHDT and CDR2 YNNKEL (reference sequence).

The table lists this clonotype with many counts. The chain couples TRBV10-2 to TRBJ1-2; D uncertain. CDR1 WSHSY and CDR2 SAAADI come from the germline V gene. There are 15 residues in the CDR3. V lost 0 bases and J 3 bases, leaving 11 bases between the germline ends. The CDR3 spells CASSESAFVYYGYTF. The DNA of the CDR3 is TGCGCCAGCAGTGAGTCTGCTTTTGTATACTATGGCTACACCTTC.

The rearrangement joins TRBV2 to TRBJ1-2; unclear D gene. In germline, CDR1 is SNHLY, CDR2 FYNNEI. Trimming removed 1 base from V and 4 bases from J, with 10 bases in between. The length of the CDR3 is 14 residues. The CDR3 DNA reads TGTGCCAGCAGTGAAGTGGCAGGCGCCTATGGCTACACCTTC. It codes for CASSEVAGAYGYTF.

The chain uses TRBV7-3 and TRBJ2-2; 12 nucleotides align to TRBD2. The V and J ends lost 4 bases and 7 bases, in that order; junction bases with no gene match: 7. The CDR3 has 16 amino acids. Per germline, CDR1 SGHTA and CDR2 FQGTGA. The CDR3 sequence: CASSSGLAGLIGELFF. As DNA, the CDR3 is TGTGCCAGCAGCTCAGGACTAGCGGGATTAATCGGGGAGCTGTTTTTT. The full variable domain, with the rest looked up from reference TRBV7-3 and TRBJ2-2, is GAGVSQTPSNKVTEKGKYVELRCDPISGHTALYWYRQSLGQGPEFLIYFQGTGAADDSGLPNDRFFAVRPEGSVSTLKIQRTERGDSAVYLCASSSGLAGLIGELFFGEGSRLTVL.

This clonotype was seen a handful of times. This chain links TRBV27 with TRBJ1-2; 8 nucleotides align to TRBD1. Germline V gene lookup returns CDR1 MNHEY and CDR2 SMNVEV (reference sequence). The CDR3 has 17 residues. Trimming at V came to 6 bases and at J to 4 bases, leaving 16 bases not matched to a gene. CDR3 in DNA: TGTGCCAGCAGCCACCAAGATCAGGGGGCAATGGGCTATGGCTACACCTTC. Translation: CASSHQDQGAMGYGYTF.

This clonotype was counted at least ten times. The J gene is TRBJ2-7, the V gene TRBV15; TRBD2 is a possible D gene (5 bases). Trimming removed 5 bases from V and 0 bases from J, with 11 bases in between. The CDR3 loop spans 14 amino acids. Germline CDR1 reads LNHNV; CDR2 reads YYDKDF (reference sequence). CDR3 region: CATSLRRSSYEQYF. The CDR3, as DNA: TGTGCCACCAGCTTACGGAGGAGCTCCTACGAGCAGTACTTC.